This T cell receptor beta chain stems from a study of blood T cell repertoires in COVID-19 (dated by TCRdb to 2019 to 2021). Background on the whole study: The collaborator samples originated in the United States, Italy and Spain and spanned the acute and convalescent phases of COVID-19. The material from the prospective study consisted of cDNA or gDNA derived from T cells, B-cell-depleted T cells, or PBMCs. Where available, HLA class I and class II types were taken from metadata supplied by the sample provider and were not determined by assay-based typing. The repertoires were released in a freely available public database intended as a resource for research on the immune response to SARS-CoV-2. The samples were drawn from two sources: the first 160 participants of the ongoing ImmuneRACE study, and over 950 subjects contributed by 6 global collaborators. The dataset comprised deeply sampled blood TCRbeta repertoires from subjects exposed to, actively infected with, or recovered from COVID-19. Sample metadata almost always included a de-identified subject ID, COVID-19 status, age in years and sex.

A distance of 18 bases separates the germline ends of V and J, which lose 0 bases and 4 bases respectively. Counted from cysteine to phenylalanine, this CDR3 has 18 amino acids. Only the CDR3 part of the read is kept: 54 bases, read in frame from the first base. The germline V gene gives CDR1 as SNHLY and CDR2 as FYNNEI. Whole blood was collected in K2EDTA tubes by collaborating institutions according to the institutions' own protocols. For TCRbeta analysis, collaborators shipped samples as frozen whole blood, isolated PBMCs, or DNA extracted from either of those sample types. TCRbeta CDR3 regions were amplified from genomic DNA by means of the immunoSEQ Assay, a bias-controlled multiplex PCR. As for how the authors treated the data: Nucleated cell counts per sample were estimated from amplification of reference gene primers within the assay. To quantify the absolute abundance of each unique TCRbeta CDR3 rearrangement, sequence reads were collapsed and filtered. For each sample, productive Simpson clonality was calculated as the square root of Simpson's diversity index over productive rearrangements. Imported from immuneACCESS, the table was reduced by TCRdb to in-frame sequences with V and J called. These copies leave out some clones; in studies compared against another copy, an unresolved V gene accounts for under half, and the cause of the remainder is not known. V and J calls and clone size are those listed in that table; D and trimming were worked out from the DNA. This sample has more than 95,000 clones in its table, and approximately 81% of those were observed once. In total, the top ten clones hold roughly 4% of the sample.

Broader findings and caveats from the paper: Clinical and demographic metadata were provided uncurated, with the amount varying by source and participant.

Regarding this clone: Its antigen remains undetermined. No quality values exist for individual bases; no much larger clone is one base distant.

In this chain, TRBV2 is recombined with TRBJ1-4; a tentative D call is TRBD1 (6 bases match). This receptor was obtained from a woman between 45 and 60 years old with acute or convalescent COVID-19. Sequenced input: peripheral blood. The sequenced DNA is TGTGCCAGCAGTGAAGCGCCGGGGGGGGCCCTTAGTAATGAAAAACTGTTTTTT. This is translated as CASSEAPGGALSNEKLFF.